This TCR beta chain was sequenced during a study of Graves' ophthalmopathy and Graves' hyperthyroidism. For the study at large: Blood was drawn at initial diagnosis, before any treatment.

The V end was cut by 1 base, the J end by 4 bases, with 7 bases between. The CDR3 is 12 amino acids. Germline V gene sequence: CDR1 SQVTM, CDR2 ANQGSEA. Study outcomes and limitations: It was with 70.59% sensitivity and about 72% specificity that the model predicted ophthalmopathy progression.

Eligible hyperthyroidism cases comprised new diagnoses of under 2 months' duration in individuals aged 18 to 65. The starting material, 10 ml of fresh peripheral blood, provided the PBMCs. RNA transcripts provided the template for amplifying TCR beta CDR3 regions. Second-round multiplex PCR followed a first-round RT-PCR using HTBI primers. Each CDR3 protein gets one entry after TCRdb re-called the multiplex PCR reads with MiXCR. The table lists under 800,000 distinct CDR3 sequences, 22% of them singletons, with approximately 7.7% in the top ten. This clonotype was seen a handful of times. Its antigen remains unknown.

The material sequenced was peripheral blood. The source of this sequence is a woman younger than 35 with stable Graves' hyperthyroidism. Some clones in this sample may be carry-over from other donors' samples. The chain has TRBV29-1 and TRBJ2-5; D may be TRBD1 or TRBD2 (6 bases each). CDR3 sequence (DNA): TGCAGCGTTGAAGCGGGGGCAGAGACCCAGTACTTC. Protein sequence: CSVEAGAETQYF.